The next 7 T cell receptor beta chains were all read from a single sample in a study of cytomegalovirus exposure and HLA in healthy donors. A multiplex PCR was run with 60 Vbeta primers and 13 Jbeta primers. Using immunoSEQ multiplex PCR, the repertoire was profiled, and TCRdb retains in-frame clones only, with some absent. The table includes some 64,000 clones, roughly 90% detected once. The sequenced material came from PBMCs. These receptors came from a man aged 30-40 years in good health and CMV-seropositive.

The chain links TRBV25-1 to TRBJ1-1; weak D call: TRBD1 (6 bases). V was clipped by 1 base and J by 4 bases, with 13 bases between them. CDR3 length: 15 amino acids. Germline assignment: CDR1 MGHDK and CDR2 SYGVNS. The CDR3 sequence: CASSESTGPATEAFF. The CDR3, as DNA: TGTGCCAGCAGTGAATCTACAGGGCCAGCCACTGAAGCTTTCTTT.

The sample holds a few counts of this clone. CDR3 sequence reads: CAWSLIDKAFF. The CDR3 DNA is TGTGCCTGGAGTCTGATAGACAAAGCTTTCTTT. V is TRBV30 and J is TRBJ1-1; D is uncertain. The V end lost 2 bases, the J end lost 9 bases, and 10 bases lay between the germline ends. CDR3 length: 11 residues. The V gene's germline CDR1 is GTSNPN and CDR2 SVGIG (reference sequence).

This chain links TRBV30 with TRBJ2-1; D ambiguous. Germline V CDR1 and CDR2: GTSNPN, SVGIG (reference sequence). V lost 0 bases to trimming and J lost 8 bases, with 14 bases between them. CDR3 length equals 14 residues. The CDR3 protein is CAWSVHSTGDEQFF. The DNA of the CDR3 is TGTGCCTGGAGTGTCCATTCGACTGGCGATGAGCAGTTCTTC.

The V and J genes are TRBV21-1 and TRBJ1-1. TRBV21-1 is a listed pseudogene. The CDR3 loop spans 15 amino acids. The CDR3 is CASSKGGLAGTEAFF. In DNA, the CDR3 is TGTGCCAGCAGCAAAGGGGGGCTAGCGGGCACTGAAGCTTTCTTT.

The rearrangement uses TRBV7-6 and TRBJ1-2; the D gene is possibly TRBD1 (5 bases). Germline assignment: CDR1 SGHVS and CDR2 FNYEAQ. Trimming left V 8 bases short and J 4 bases short, with 17 bases between. There are 14 residues in the CDR3. The CDR3 bases are TGTGCCAGCGGACACCCTGATTCCGCCTATGGCTACACCTTC. It encodes CASGHPDSAYGYTF.

The J gene is TRBJ2-3, the V gene TRBV7-2; possibly TRBD1 for D (5 bases). Deletions cut 1 base from V and 6 bases from J, with 14 bases between. The CDR3 totals 15 residues. CDR1 and CDR2 from the germline V gene are SGHTA and FQGNSA. The CDR3 reads CASSLGTQAGDTQYF. The CDR3 nucleotides are TGTGCCAGCAGCTTAGGTACACAGGCTGGGGATACGCAGTATTTT.

The chain couples TRBV29-1 to TRBJ2-7; 7 positions agree with TRBD1. Per the germline V gene, CDR1 is SQVTM and CDR2 is ANQGSEA. V lost 4 bases to trimming and J lost 5 bases; unmatched junction nucleotides: 5. CDR3 size: 12 residues. The CDR3 region has the DNA TGCAGCGTTGGACAGGGTGAAAACGAGCAGTACTTC. Translating it yields CSVGQGENEQYF.